This is a list of T cell receptor beta chains from one sample in a study of cytomegalovirus exposure and HLA in healthy donors. The table came from immunoSEQ multiplex PCR; TCRdb's copy has only in-frame clones and leaves some out. This table holds 250,000 or so clones, about 83% found once. Input material: PBMCs. These receptors all come from a human donor in good health. Both conserved end residues are part of each CDR3. Each record gives: V gene, D gene, CDR3 length, J gene, clone size, CDR3 DNA, CDR3 protein. D genes are given only for firm matches. A row's size may be missing; if present it is once, few, many or a size class.

TRBV5-4	NA	14	TRBJ2-5	NA	TGTGCCAGCAGCGATGGAGGACGGAAAGAGACCCAGTACTTC	CASSDGGRKETQYF
TRBV5-1	NA	16	TRBJ1-1	NA	TGCGCCAGCAGCTTGGGGGAGGGGCGAATGAACACTGAAGCTTTCTTT	CASSLGEGRMNTEAFF
TRBV6-6	TRBD1	16	TRBJ1-5	NA	TGTGCCAGCAGTCCGACAGGGGGCCATAGCAATCAGCCCCAGCATTTT	CASSPTGGHSNQPQHF
TRBV28	TRBD2	15	TRBJ2-7	once	TGTGCCAGCTGGAGGGCGGGAGGGTTAACGGGCGAGCAGTACTTC	CASWRAGGLTGEQYF
TRBV27	NA	15	TRBJ2-7	NA	TGTGCCAGCAGTTCTCTAGCCCGCTTAAGATACGAGCAGTACTTC	CASSSLARLRYEQYF
TRBV5-8	NA	15	TRBJ1-1	few	TGTGCCAGCAGCTTGTGGGGGGGCGCGGGCACTGAAGCTTTCTTT	CASSLWGGAGTEAFF
TRBV19	TRBD2	15	TRBJ2-1	NA	TGTGCCAGTAGTTTCGAACTAGCGGGAGGCAATGAGCAGTTCTTC	CASSFELAGGNEQFF
TRBV7-9	NA	12	TRBJ2-1	once	TGTGCCAGCAGACAATACGAGGAGTGGCAGTTCTTC	CASRQYEEWQFF
TRBV7-2	NA	12	TRBJ2-3	NA	TGTGCCAGCAGTCCCCTTGCAGATACGCAGTATTTT	CASSPLADTQYF
TRBV19	NA	12	TRBJ2-1	NA	TGTGCCAGCCGGGACACCTACAATGAGCAGTTCTTC	CASRDTYNEQFF
TRBV5-4	TRBD1	15	TRBJ1-3	NA	TGTGCCAGCAGTTGGACAGGGGCTGTTGGAAACACCATATATTTT	CASSWTGAVGNTIYF
TRBV4-2	NA	15	TRBJ1-5	NA	TGTGCCAGCAGCCAGGATACAGGGACGGGTCAGCCCCAGCATTTT	CASSQDTGTGQPQHF
TRBV2	TRBD2	14	TRBJ2-1	NA	TGTGCCAGCAGTCAAACTAGCGGGAACAATGAGCAGTTCTTC	CASSQTSGNNEQFF
TRBV9	TRBD2	16	TRBJ2-3	NA	TGTGCCAGCAGCGTAGGCCCTAGCGGATACACAGATACGCAGTATTTT	CASSVGPSGYTDTQYF
TRBV11-2	NA	15	TRBJ2-3	NA	TGTGCCAGCAGCTTGGGTAATACAGGCACAGATACGCAGTATTTT	CASSLGNTGTDTQYF
TRBV2	TRBD2	18	TRBJ2-2	few	TGTGCCAGCAGTGATTTGGTTCGGCGGGAGGGCCCGTCCGGGGAGCTGTTTTTT	CASSDLVRREGPSGELFF
TRBV7-9	NA	15	TRBJ1-4	once	TGTGCCAGCAGCTCCCGACAGCCACTCAGTGAAAAACTGTTTTTT	CASSSRQPLSEKLFF
TRBV4-2	NA	18	TRBJ2-5	NA	TGTGCCAGCAGCCAATTTTTGGGCGGGATAGGAGAAGAAGAGACCCAGTACTTC	CASSQFLGGIGEEETQYF
TRBV25-1	NA	11	TRBJ2-7	NA	TGTGCCAGCAGTTCAGGGGTCTCGCAGTACTTC	CASSSGVSQYF
TRBV6-5	TRBD2	15	TRBJ2-1	NA	TGTGCCAGCAGTTATAGGGAGGGGTCCTACAATGAGCAGTTCTTC	CASSYREGSYNEQFF
TRBV5-4	TRBD1	15	TRBJ1-3	NA	TGTGCCAGCAGATCACAGGGGGCGGCGGGAAACACCATATATTTT	CASRSQGAAGNTIYF
TRBV28	TRBD1	14	TRBJ1-1	NA	TGTGCCAGCAGTTACGATACAGGGGTGGATGAAGCTTTCTTT	CASSYDTGVDEAFF